This T cell receptor beta chain was documented in a study of shared clonotypes between healthy human individuals. In the study overall: Each donor's CD4 naive and CD4 memory cells filled three plates apiece, CD8 naive two, and CD8 memory one. Study results and caveats: Memory subsets generally showed lower estimated richness than naive subsets.

The CDR3 runs to 16 residues. The germline gives CDR1 SEHNR, CDR2 FQNEAQ (reference sequence). The J segment lost 0 bases and the V segment lost 5 bases, leaving 5 bases of the junction unmatched. This clone was found once. Its antigen is as yet unknown. Data came from immunoSEQ multiplex PCR; TCRdb stores just in-frame clones and leaves some out. The sample has more than 2,000,000 clones, 90% to 95% seen once. The sample comprised naive CD4+ T cells from PBMCs. Described subset: CD45RA+ positively selected. This clonotype was sampled from a man younger than 35 in good health. Some clones in this sample may be carry-over from other donors' samples. The rearrangement links TRBV7-9 to TRBJ1-1; 11 positions agree with TRBD1. CDR3 amino acids: CASSPRTGGLNTEAFF. The DNA for the CDR3 is TGTGCCAGCAGCCCTAGGACAGGGGGCTTGAACACTGAAGCTTTCTTT.